The rows below give T cell receptor beta chains drawn from one sample of a study of T-cell reconstitution after alpha-beta-depleted transplantation in children. From the PCR reads, TCRdb called clonotypes with MiXCR, one entry per CDR3 protein. The sample carries some 460,000 distinct CDR3 sequences, roughly 17% recorded once. The sample here was PBMCs, mostly from graft donor cells, taken 360 days after TCRalphabeta/CD19-depleted stem cell transplant. Receptors originate from a boy younger than two who had a stem cell transplant for Wiskott-Aldrich syndrome, so the T cells may come from the graft donor. The CDR3 runs from the conserved cysteine through the conserved F or W. D genes are given only for firm matches. For some rows the clone size is stated as once, few or many, or as a class when expanded; others skip it.

abundance	v_gene	d_gene	j_gene	CDR3nt	CDR3aa
many	TRBV29-1	TRBD2	TRBJ2-3	TGCAGCGTCGGGGGGGTCCGGGGGCGACCCACAGATACGCAGTATTTT	CSVGGVRGRPTDTQYF
NA	TRBV2	NA	TRBJ1-5	TGTGCCAGCCGGGACAGCAATCAGCCCCAGCATTTT	CASRDSNQPQHF
few	TRBV29-1	TRBD2	TRBJ2-1	TGCAGCGTTGATGGGTGGCTAGCGGCTTACAATGAGCAGTTCTTC	CSVDGWLAAYNEQFF
NA	TRBV7-9	NA	TRBJ2-3	TGTGCCAGCAGCTTGCTCCCAACAGATACGCAGTATTTT	CASSLLPTDTQYF
NA	TRBV14	NA	TRBJ2-2	TGTGCCAGCAGCCAAGTCCCAAAAAGCGGGGAGCTGTTTTTT	CASSQVPKSGELFF
few	TRBV5-6	NA	TRBJ2-3	TGTGCCAGCAGCTTGCTACAGGGAGATACGCAGTATTTT	CASSLLQGDTQYF
few	TRBV10-3	NA	TRBJ2-1	TGTGCCATCAGTGACCTTAATCCCTACAATGAGCAGTTCTTC	CAISDLNPYNEQFF
few	TRBV7-9	TRBD2	TRBJ2-1	TGTGCCAGCAGCTTCGCGGGAGGTGGTATCTATGAGCAGTTCTTC	CASSFAGGGIYEQFF
few	TRBV7-9	NA	TRBJ2-1	TGTGCCAGCAGCTTATGGCAGGGTGGTAATGAGCAGTTCTTC	CASSLWQGGNEQFF
NA	TRBV29-1	TRBD2	TRBJ2-5	TGCAGCGTTGAAGATCCCCCGGCTAGCGGGGAGTTGGCCCAAGAGACCCAGTACTTC	CSVEDPPASGELAQETQYF
few	TRBV11-2	TRBD2	TRBJ2-5	TGTGCCAGCAGCTTTTTCCCGCGGGGGGCTTATATAAGGGAGACCCAGTACTTC	CASSFFPRGAYIRETQYF
NA	TRBV4-3	TRBD2	TRBJ2-7	TGCGCCAGCAGCCAGGCGGGACTAGCGGGAGACGAGCAGTACTTC	CASSQAGLAGDEQYF
few	TRBV6-2/TRBV6-3	TRBD1	TRBJ2-7	TGTGCCAGCAGTTACTCGAAAAGCCCAGGGGGCGGCGAGCAGTACTTC	CASSYSKSPGGGEQYF
NA	TRBV27	TRBD1	TRBJ1-1	TGTGCCAGCAGCAGGGGGCGCGGCACTGAAGCTTTCTTT	CASSRGRGTEAFF
many	TRBV5-1	TRBD1	TRBJ2-1	TGCGCCAGCAGCTTGATGGACAGGGTTTTCAATGAGCAGTTCTTC	CASSLMDRVFNEQFF
few	TRBV28	TRBD1	TRBJ1-5	TGTGCCAGCAGGATAGGGGCCAGGGGGCAACAGCCCCAGCATTTT	CASRIGARGQQPQHF
few	TRBV27	NA	TRBJ2-3	TGTGCCAGCAGTTTCTTCAGGGGAGATACGCAGTATTTT	CASSFFRGDTQYF
NA	TRBV4-1	TRBD2	TRBJ2-5	TGCGCCAGCAGCCACCCGCTAGCGGGGGGGGAAACCCAGTACTTC	CASSHPLAGGETQYF
many	TRBV20-1	NA	TRBJ1-4	TGCAGTGCTAGGAGGAGGGAAAAACTGTTTTTT	CSARRREKLFF
NA	TRBV6-5	NA	TRBJ1-5	TGTGCCAGCAGTTACACGGCAGACTATCAGCCCCAGCATTTT	CASSYTADYQPQHF
few	TRBV27	NA	TRBJ1-1	TGTGCCAGCAGTTTATACCCCGCGGCGCTTACTCACACTGAAGCTTTCTTT	CASSLYPAALTHTEAFF
NA	TRBV21-1	NA	TRBJ2-3	TGTGCCAGCAGCAATAAAGGGACTACTAGCGTTTTCACAGATACGCAGTATTTT	CASSNKGTTSVFTDTQYF
NA	TRBV2	NA	TRBJ2-7	TGTGCCAGCAGCCCAGGGACAAACTCCTACGAGCAGTACTTC	CASSPGTNSYEQYF
NA	TRBV7-2	NA	TRBJ2-7	TGTGCCAGCAGCTTGAGTCAAGACAGCTCCTACGAGCAGTACTTC	CASSLSQDSSYEQYF
few	TRBV12-3/TRBV12-4	NA	TRBJ2-5	TGTGCCAGCAGAAGGTCCGCGAGAATAGCAGTCCAAGAGACCCAGTACTTC	CASRRSARIAVQETQYF
many	TRBV3-1	NA	TRBJ2-1	TGTGCCAGCAGCCGCGCAGCGGAATCCTACAATGAGCAGTTCTTC	CASSRAAESYNEQFF